This T cell receptor beta chain is drawn from a study of neoadjuvant nivolumab and ipilimumab in lung cancer. Study-wide results and caveats: Only two of four nivolumab-treated tumors gained richness and clonality by surgery.

The V gene's germline CDR1 is SGHDT and CDR2 YYEEEE. Deletions cut 0 bases from V and 5 bases from J, with 11 bases between. The CDR3 contains 14 residues. Comment on this clone: Antigen unknown.

Sequencing used immunoSEQ multiplex PCR; TCRdb keeps in-frame clones, though not all of them. The sample yields some 5,000 clones, around four fifths seen once. The rearrangement uses TRBV5-6 and TRBJ2-5, with D possibly TRBD2 on 5 matching bases. The sequencing here drew on tumor tissue, taken after neoadjuvant nivolumab, alone or with ipilimumab, at or shortly before surgery. The source is an adult with non-small cell lung cancer. CDR3 sequence (DNA): TGTGCCAGCAGCTTGGATCGAGGGCGGGAGACCCAGTACTTC. Its translation: CASSLDRGRETQYF. The whole variable domain, remainder taken from reference TRBV5-6 and TRBJ2-5, is DAGVTQSPTHLIKTRGQQVTLRCSPKSGHDTVSWYQQALGQGPQFIFQYYEEEERQRGNFPDRFSGHQFPNYSSELNVNALLLGDSALYLCASSLDRGRETQYFGPGTRLLVL.